This T cell receptor (beta chain) was recorded in a study of shared clonotypes between healthy human individuals. This CDR3 has 13 residues. V dropped 0 bases and J dropped 5 bases, with 8 bases sitting between them. Germline V gene lookup returns CDR1 GTSNPN and CDR2 SVGIG (reference sequence). Libraries were prepared by immunoSEQ multiplex PCR; TCRdb keeps only in-frame clonotypes and omits some of them. The table has about a million clones, around three quarters seen once. Study outcomes and limitations: Memory subsets had estimated richness that was generally smaller than that of naive subsets.

Worth noting for this clone: Its cognate antigen is unknown.

The chain is built from TRBV30 and TRBJ1-5; no definite D call. This clonotype originated in a man aged 18 to 29 in good health. Some clones in this sample may be carry-over from other donors' samples. Material for sequencing was memory CD4+ T cells from PBMCs. Stated subset: CD45RA-negative fraction. The CDR3 region has the DNA TGTGCCTGGAGTGTAGATCTTTATCAGCCCCAGCATTTT. It translates to CAWSVDLYQPQHF.